This TCR beta chain came from a study of CD8 T cells in Susac syndrome. When the RNA was reverse transcribed, random hexamers were used with an input of roughly 0.45 to 1 ug. One entry per CDR3 protein, called by TCRdb with MiXCR from the immunoSEQ multiplex PCR reads. Of 150,000 to 200,000 distinct CDR3 sequences listed, about 93% are singletons. There are 13 residues in the CDR3. This TCR was recovered from a human donor in good health. The sample comprised CD4+ T cells from PBMCs. This chain joins TRBV1 and TRBJ2-5. TRBV1 has pseudogene status. The CDR3 sequence is CTSSPVGPETQYF. The DNA of the CDR3 is TGCACCAGCAGCCCCGTCGGACCGGAGACCCAGTACTTC.